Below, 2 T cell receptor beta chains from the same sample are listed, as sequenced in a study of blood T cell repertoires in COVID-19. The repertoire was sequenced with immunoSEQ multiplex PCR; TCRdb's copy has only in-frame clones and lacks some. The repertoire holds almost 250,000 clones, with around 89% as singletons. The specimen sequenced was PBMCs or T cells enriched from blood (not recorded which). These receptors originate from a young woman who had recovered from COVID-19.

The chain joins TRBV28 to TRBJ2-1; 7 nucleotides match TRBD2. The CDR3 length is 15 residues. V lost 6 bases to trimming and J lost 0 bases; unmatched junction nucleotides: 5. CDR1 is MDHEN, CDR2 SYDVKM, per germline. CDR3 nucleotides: TGTGCCAGCAGCCGGGGGGAAGGCTCCTACAATGAGCAGTTCTTC. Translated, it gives CASSRGEGSYNEQFF.

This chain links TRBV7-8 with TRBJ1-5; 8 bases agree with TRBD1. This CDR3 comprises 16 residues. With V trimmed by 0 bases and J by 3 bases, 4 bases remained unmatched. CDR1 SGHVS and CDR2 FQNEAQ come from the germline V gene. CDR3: CASSLALGQANQPQHF. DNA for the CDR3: TGTGCCAGCAGCTTAGCCCTGGGACAGGCCAATCAGCCCCAGCATTTT.